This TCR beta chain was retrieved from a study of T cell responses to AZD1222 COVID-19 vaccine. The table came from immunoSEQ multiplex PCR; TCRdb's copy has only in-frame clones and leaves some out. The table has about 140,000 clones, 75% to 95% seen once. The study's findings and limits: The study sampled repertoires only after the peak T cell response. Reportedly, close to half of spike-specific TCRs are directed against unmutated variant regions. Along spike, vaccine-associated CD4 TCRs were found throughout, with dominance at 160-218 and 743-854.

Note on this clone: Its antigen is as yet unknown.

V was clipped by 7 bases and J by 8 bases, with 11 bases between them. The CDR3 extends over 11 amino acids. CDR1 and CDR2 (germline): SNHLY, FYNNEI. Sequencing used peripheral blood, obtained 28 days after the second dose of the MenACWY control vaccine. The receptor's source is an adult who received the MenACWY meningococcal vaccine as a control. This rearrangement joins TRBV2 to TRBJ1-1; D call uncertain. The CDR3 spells CASIRLAEAFF. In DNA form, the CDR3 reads TGTGCCAGCATAAGGTTGGCCGAAGCTTTCTTT.